This TCR beta chain was found in a study of blood T cell repertoires in COVID-19. Study-level information: Nucleic acid was either cDNA or gDNA, and it came from T cells, B-cell-depleted T cells, or PBMCs.

Produced via immunoSEQ multiplex PCR; TCRdb's table is partial and in-frame only. The data show roughly 250,000 clones, around four fifths seen once. This sequence was found in a woman aged 55-69 years with active or convalescent COVID-19. Specimen: peripheral blood.

The CDR3 DNA follows: TGTGCCAGCAGCTCGGGACAGGGGGCGGGTGGCTACACCTTC. Encoded protein: CASSSGQGAGGYTF. This rearrangement joins TRBV7-9 to TRBJ1-2; 12 bases map to TRBD1. This CDR3 contains 14 residues. J was trimmed by 7 bases and V by 4 bases; bases with no gene match: 4. From germline, CDR1 is SEHNR and CDR2 FQNEAQ (reference sequence).